This T cell receptor (beta chain) was identified during a study of OX40 agonist ivuxolimab in advanced cancers. Regarding the research as a whole: Ivuxolimab was a fully human IgG2 agonistic monoclonal antibody targeting the costimulatory receptor OX40 (CD134). Intravenous ivuxolimab was administered to patients every 2 weeks at six dose levels: 0.01, 0.1, 0.3, 1.5, 3 and 10 mg/kg. Patients were allowed to have had prior anti-PD-1, anti-PD-L1 or anti-CTLA-4 therapy, and 40% of the dose-escalation patients had previously received checkpoint inhibitors. Peripheral TCRbeta sequencing aimed to test whether ivuxolimab altered TCR sequence diversity and caused clonal T-cell expansion. Three dose-escalation patients achieved partial responses, one with hepatocellular carcinoma and two with cutaneous melanoma. In the dose-escalation cohort, approximately 83% of patients were male, and the mean age was approximately 60 years with a range of roughly 20 to 85. The paper describes the monotherapy dose-escalation part (N of about 50 patients) of the phase I trial of ivuxolimab. Of the approximately 50 patients in dose escalation, 19 had hepatocellular carcinoma, about 15 had melanoma, 9 had renal cell carcinoma and 9 had head and neck cancer.

Patients with autoimmune disease history or receiving systemic immunosuppression were excluded from the trial. Peripheral blood for TCR sequencing was drawn from every dose cohort at baseline, at cycle 4 day 1 and at cycle 7 day 1. The samples were taken from a phase I, first-in-human, multicenter, open-label dose-escalation trial of ivuxolimab. Adults with locally advanced or metastatic melanoma, renal cell, hepatocellular, or head and neck squamous cell carcinoma were enrolled in the trial. CD4+ and CD8+ T cells were sorted separately from peripheral blood before TCR sequencing. The investigation overall reported the following: At doses from 0.1 to 3.0 mg/kg, clonal expansion was seen in both CD4+ and CD8+ blood T cells between baseline and week 6. Low levels of normalized T-cell clonal expansion were also seen in some patients who did not respond. In the 0.1-3.0 mg/kg groups, partial responders had among the lowest normalized peripheral clonal expansion, particularly in CD8+ T cells. The antigen specificity of the peripheral T cells that underwent clonal expansion was not determined. On average, CD8+ T cells showed more expanded clones than CD4+ T cells after ivuxolimab.

Genomic DNA was extracted from sorted cells for sequencing of the TCRbeta CDR3 region. The immunoSEQ Assay was used for sequencing of TCRbeta CDR3 regions. The table was pulled from immuneACCESS by TCRdb, which kept in-frame rearrangements only. Such tables lose some clones; where checked, under half of the loss comes from unresolved V genes, and the rest has no known cause. The sample table contains around 75,000 clones; only one count was recorded for 70% to 90% of them. Around 2% of the sample belongs to the ten largest clones. Including the terminal cysteine and phenylalanine, the CDR3 comprises 14 residues. Here the CDR3 DNA is all that survives: 42 bases in frame from base 1. According to the germline V gene, CDR1 reads SGHAT and CDR2 reads FQNNGV. V was cut back by 4 bases and J by 1 base, leaving a gap of 11 bases between them. Turning to this clone: It lacks a known antigen. No much larger clone exists at a distance of one base, and base qualities are not known.

The receptor's source is an adult with an advanced solid tumor such as melanoma, head and neck, liver or kidney cancer. The chain is assembled from TRBV11-2 and TRBJ2-7; no D segment can be confidently identified. Here the sequenced sample was CD4+ or CD8+ T cells sorted from blood, taken in a trial of the OX40 agonist ivuxolimab. DNA sequence: TGTGCCAGCAGCTCCACAGATGAATCCTACGAGCAGTACTTC. This gives the protein CASSSTDESYEQYF. The entire variable domain, with the stretches around the CDR3 drawn from the reference TRBV11-2 and TRBJ2-7 proteins, is EAGVAQSPRYKIIEKRQSVAFWCNPISGHATLYWYQQILGQGPKLLIQFQNNGVVDDSQLPKDRFSAERLKGVDSTLKIQPAKLEDSAVYLCASSSTDESYEQYFGPGTRLTVT.